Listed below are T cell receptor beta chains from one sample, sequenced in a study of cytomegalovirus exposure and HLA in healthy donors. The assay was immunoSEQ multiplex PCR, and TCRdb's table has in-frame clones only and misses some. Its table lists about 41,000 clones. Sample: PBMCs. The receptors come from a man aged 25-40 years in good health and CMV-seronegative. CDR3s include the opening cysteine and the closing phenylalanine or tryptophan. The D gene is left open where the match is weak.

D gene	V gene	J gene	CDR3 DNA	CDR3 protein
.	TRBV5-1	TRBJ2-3	TGCGCCAGCAGCTTGGCTCAGTTCACAGATACGCAGTATTTT	CASSLAQFTDTQYF
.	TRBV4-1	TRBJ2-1	TGCGCCAGCAGCCAAACCGGGACTGGTTCCTACAATGAGCAGTTCTTC	CASSQTGTGSYNEQFF
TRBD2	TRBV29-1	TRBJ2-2	TGCAGCGCCGGACTAGCGGGAGGATCTGGGGAGCTGTTTTTT	CSAGLAGGSGELFF
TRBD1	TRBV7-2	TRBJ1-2	TGTGCCAGCAGCTTGGGGACAGCTACGAATGGCTACACCTTC	CASSLGTATNGYTF
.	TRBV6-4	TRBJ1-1	TGTGCCACCAGAATATACGGGAATGTGGGTGAAGCTTTCTTT	CATRIYGNVGEAFF
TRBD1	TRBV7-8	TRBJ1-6	TGTGCCAGCAGCCCTGACAGGGGCGCCTATAATTCACCCCTCCACTTT	CASSPDRGAYNSPLHF
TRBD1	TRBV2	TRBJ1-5	TGTGCCAGCAGTTTCACCGAATCGACAGGGTCGGGCAATCAGCCCCAGCATTTT	CASSFTESTGSGNQPQHF
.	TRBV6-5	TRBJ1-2	TGTGCCAGCTCGGGCAGGGTCTATGGCTACACCTTC	CASSGRVYGYTF
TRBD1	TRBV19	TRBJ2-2	TGTGCCAGTAGTATAAAGGGACAGGGGGTAAACACCGGGGAGCTGTTTTTT	CASSIKGQGVNTGELFF
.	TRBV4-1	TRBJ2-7	TGCGCCAGCAGCCAAGTGCGAGGCTCCTACGAGCAGTACTTC	CASSQVRGSYEQYF
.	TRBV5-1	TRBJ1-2	TGCGCCAGCAGTCCCGAAGCGGGCACCGACTATGGCTACACCTTC	CASSPEAGTDYGYTF
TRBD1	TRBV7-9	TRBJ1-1	TGTGCCAGCAGCTTCCCAGGGGGCACTGAAGCTTTCTTT	CASSFPGGTEAFF
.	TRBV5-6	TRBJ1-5	TGTGCCAGCAGCTTGGGAGGGTTCAATCAGCCCCAGCATTTT	CASSLGGFNQPQHF
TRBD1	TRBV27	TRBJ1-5	TGTGCCAGCAGTTTGGGACAGAGCAATCAGCCCCAGCATTTT	CASSLGQSNQPQHF
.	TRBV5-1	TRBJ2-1	TGCGCCAGCAGCTACCGGGAAAGGTCCGACAATGAGCAGTTCTTC	CASSYRERSDNEQFF
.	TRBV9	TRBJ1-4	TGTGCCAGCAGCTCATCGGTGTCACGGGATGAAAAACTGTTTTTT	CASSSSVSRDEKLFF
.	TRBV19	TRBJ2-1	TGTGCCAGTAGTATGCCAGGTCGGTACAATGAGCAGTTCTTC	CASSMPGRYNEQFF
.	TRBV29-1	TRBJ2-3	TGCAGCGTTGACCCAAACACAGATACGCAGTATTTT	CSVDPNTDTQYF
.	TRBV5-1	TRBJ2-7	TGCGCCAGCAGCTTGGGGAGCTCCTACGAGCAGTACTTC	CASSLGSSYEQYF
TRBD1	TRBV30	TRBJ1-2	TGTGCCGGCAGGACAGGCGACGGCTACACCTTC	CAGRTGDGYTF
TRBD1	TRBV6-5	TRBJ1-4	TGTGCCAGCAGTACCGGGACAGGGGGCGGAAAACTGTTTTTT	CASSTGTGGGKLFF
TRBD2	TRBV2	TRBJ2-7	TGTGCCAGCCGGGGGGGCACACTCCCTGCCTACGAGCAGTACTTC	CASRGGTLPAYEQYF
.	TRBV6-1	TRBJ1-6	TGTGCCAGCAGTGAGGCCTCAAACAATTCACCCCTCCACTTT	CASSEASNNSPLHF
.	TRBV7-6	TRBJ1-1	TGTGCCAGCAGCTTAGCGGGGCCATGGGTTGTGGATGAAGCTTTCTTT	CASSLAGPWVVDEAFF
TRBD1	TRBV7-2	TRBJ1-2	TGTGCCAGCACCCTAAGACAGGGGGCCGACTATGGCTACACCTTC	CASTLRQGADYGYTF
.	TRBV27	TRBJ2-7	TGTGCCAGCAGTTTAGATCGAAGAAGAGGGTCCGAGCAGTACTTC	CASSLDRRRGSEQYF
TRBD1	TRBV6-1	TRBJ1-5	TGTGCCAGCATATCTTTGGGACAGGGTCGTCAGCCCCAGCATTTT	CASISLGQGRQPQHF
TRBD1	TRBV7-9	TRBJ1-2	TGTGCCAGCAGCTCACCGGGACAGGGGGTTGGGGGCTACACCTTC	CASSSPGQGVGGYTF
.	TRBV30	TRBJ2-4	TGTGCCGGGAGTGTACCGGTCGGGGCCAAAAACATTCAGTACTTC	CAGSVPVGAKNIQYF
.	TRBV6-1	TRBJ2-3	TGTGCCAGCAGTGAAGTAGCCTCCAGCACAGATACGCAGTATTTT	CASSEVASSTDTQYF
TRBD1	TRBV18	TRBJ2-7	TGTGCCAGCTCACCTCTTTTACAGGGGTTCCACGAGCAGTACTTC	CASSPLLQGFHEQYF
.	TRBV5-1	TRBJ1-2	TGCGCCAGCAGCTTGGCAGGCGGGGAGCGGGGCTACACCTTC	CASSLAGGERGYTF
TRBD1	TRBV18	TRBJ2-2	TGTGCCAGCTCACCACCGACAGGGGTAGACACCGGGGAGCTGTTTTTT	CASSPPTGVDTGELFF
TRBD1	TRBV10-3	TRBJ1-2	TGTGCCATCAGTGGCCTAGGGACAGGGGGCGCTGACTATGGCTACACCTTC	CAISGLGTGGADYGYTF
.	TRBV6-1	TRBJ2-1	TGTGCCGAACCCACTCCCCCGCTTGACAATGAGCAGTTCTTC	CAEPTPPLDNEQFF
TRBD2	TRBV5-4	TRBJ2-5	TGTGCCAGCAGCTTCAATCAGTTGCGGGGGGGAATGGAGACCCAGTACTTC	CASSFNQLRGGMETQYF
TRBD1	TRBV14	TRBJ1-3	TGTGCCAGCAGGAGACAGGGCAATGGAAACACCATATATTTT	CASRRQGNGNTIYF
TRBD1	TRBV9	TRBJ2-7	TGTGCCAGCAGCAACGGACAGGGGGCGAACTACGAGCAGTACTTC	CASSNGQGANYEQYF
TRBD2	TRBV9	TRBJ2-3	TGTGCCAGCAGCGTAGAATGGGGGGGAAGGGATACGCAGTATTTT	CASSVEWGGRDTQYF
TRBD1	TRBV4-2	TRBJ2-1	TGTGCCAGCAGCCAAGAACTTCCGGGACAGGGGGCCAATGAGCAGTTCTTC	CASSQELPGQGANEQFF
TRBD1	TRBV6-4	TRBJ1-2	TGTGCCAGCCTATATCGGGACAGGGAGGGGGGTCACTATGGCTACACCTTC	CASLYRDREGGHYGYTF
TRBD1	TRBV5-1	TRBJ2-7	TGCGCCAGCAGCTTCGGGACAGGGTCCTACGAGCAGTACTTC	CASSFGTGSYEQYF
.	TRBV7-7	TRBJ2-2	TGTGCTAGCAGCTTTTATCCGGGGGTGGCCACCGGGGAGCTGTTTTTT	CASSFYPGVATGELFF
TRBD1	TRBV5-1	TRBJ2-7	TGCGCCAGCAGCCAAACCGGGACAGGGGGTATTTACGAGCAGTACTTC	CASSQTGTGGIYEQYF
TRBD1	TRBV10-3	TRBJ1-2	TGTGCCATCAGTGAATCAGGGGGCTTTGGCTACACCTTC	CAISESGGFGYTF
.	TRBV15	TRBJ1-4	TGTGCCACCAGCAGATCCCCAATCAGGGTGACTAATGAAAAACTGTTTTTT	CATSRSPIRVTNEKLFF
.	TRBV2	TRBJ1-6	TGTGCCAGCAAGGAAGGAGGGAGTTATAATTCACCCCTCCACTTT	CASKEGGSYNSPLHF
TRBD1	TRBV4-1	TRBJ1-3	TGCGCCAGCAGCCAAGGGATCCTGGACAGGCGTTATAGCTCTGGAAACACCATATATTTT	CASSQGILDRRYSSGNTIYF
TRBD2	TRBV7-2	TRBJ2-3	TGTGCCAGCAGTATCAGAGCGGGGGCTAGCACAGATACGCAGTATTTT	CASSIRAGASTDTQYF
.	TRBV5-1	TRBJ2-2	TGCGCCAGCAGCTATAGCAGGGATTGGGACACCGGGGAGCTGTTTTTT	CASSYSRDWDTGELFF
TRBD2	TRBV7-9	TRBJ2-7	TGTGCCAGCAGCCCAGAGATTAGCGGGAACGCCTACGAGCAGTACTTC	CASSPEISGNAYEQYF
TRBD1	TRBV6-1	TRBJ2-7	TGTGCCAGCAACAACAGGGGTGGAACCTACGAGCAGTACTTC	CASNNRGGTYEQYF